This record concerns one TCR beta chain sequence. The protocol was immunoSEQ multiplex PCR, while the TCRdb copy is restricted to in-frame clones and leaves out a portion. The table includes under 200,000 clones, around 83% detected once. CDR3 size: 15 residues. Germline V gene sequence: CDR1 SQVTM, CDR2 ANQGSEA. Between the trimmed V and J ends, which lost 4 bases and 1 base, there was a span of 14 bases. The entry originates in a study of blood T cell repertoires in COVID-19. The chain joins TRBV29-1 to TRBJ1-3, with D tentatively TRBD1 (5 bases). The material sequenced was peripheral blood. The clonotype comes from a man in his late teens or twenties with acute or convalescent COVID-19. The CDR3 nucleotides read TGCAGCGTTGCGGGGGGTAGTCGGTCTGGAAACACCATATATTTT. This codes for CSVAGGSRSGNTIYF. Supplemented by reference TRBV29-1 and TRBJ1-3, the full variable domain reads SAVISQKPSRDICQRGTSLTIQCQVDSQVTMMFWYRQQPGQSLTLIATANQGSEATYESGFVIDKFPISRPNLTFSTLTVSNMSPEDSSIYLCSVAGGSRSGNTIYFGEGSWLTVV.